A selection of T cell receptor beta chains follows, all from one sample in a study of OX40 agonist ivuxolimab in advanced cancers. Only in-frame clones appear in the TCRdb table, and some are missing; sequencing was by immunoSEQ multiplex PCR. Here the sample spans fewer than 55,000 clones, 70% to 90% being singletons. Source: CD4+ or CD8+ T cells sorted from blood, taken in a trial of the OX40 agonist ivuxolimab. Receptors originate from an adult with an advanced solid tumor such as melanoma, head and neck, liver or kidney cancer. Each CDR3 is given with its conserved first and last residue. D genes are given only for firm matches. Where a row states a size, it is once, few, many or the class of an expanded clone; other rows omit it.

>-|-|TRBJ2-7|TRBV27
CASRHATDSRSYEQYF
TGTGCCAGCAGGCATGCTACGGACTCGCGCTCCTACGAGCAGTACTTC
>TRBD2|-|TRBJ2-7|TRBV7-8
CASSVGLAGHEQYF
TGTGCCAGCAGCGTGGGACTAGCGGGCCACGAGCAGTACTTC
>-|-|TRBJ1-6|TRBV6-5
CASTLSPYNSPLHF
TGTGCCAGCACTCTCTCCCCCTATAATTCACCCCTCCACTTT
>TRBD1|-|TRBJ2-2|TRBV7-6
CASRLNRGPSTGELFF
TGTGCCAGCAGATTAAACAGGGGGCCTAGCACCGGGGAGCTGTTTTTT
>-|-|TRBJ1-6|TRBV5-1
CASSVRGSGGSPLHF
TGCGCCAGCAGCGTTCGGGGCTCGGGAGGTTCACCCCTCCACTTT
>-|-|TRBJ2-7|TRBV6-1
CASSEGRGPYEQYF
TGTGCCAGCAGTGAAGGGCGGGGGCCTTACGAGCAGTACTTC
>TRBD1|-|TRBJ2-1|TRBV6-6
CASRYRGPGNEQFF
TGTGCCAGCAGATACAGGGGGCCGGGCAATGAGCAGTTCTTC
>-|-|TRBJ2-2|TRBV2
CASSRGPNTGELFF
TGTGCCAGCAGTCGGGGACCGAACACCGGGGAGCTGTTTTTT
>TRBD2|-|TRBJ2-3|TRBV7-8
CASRLLAGGPDGADTQYF
TGTGCCAGCAGGTTACTAGCGGGGGGCCCAGATGGGGCAGATACGCAGTATTTT
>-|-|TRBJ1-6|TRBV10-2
CASRLGRTLNSPLHF
TGCGCCAGCAGATTGGGACGAACTTTGAATTCACCCCTCCACTTT
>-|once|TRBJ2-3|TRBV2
CASRTSGADTQYF
TGTGCCAGCAGAACCTCAGGCGCAGATACGCAGTATTTT
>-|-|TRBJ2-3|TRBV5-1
CASSLAQGSTDTQYF
TGCGCCAGCAGCTTGGCTCAGGGGTCCACAGATACGCAGTATTTT
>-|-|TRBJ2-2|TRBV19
CASSMQRFTGELFF
TGTGCCAGTAGTATGCAGAGGTTCACCGGGGAGCTGTTTTTT
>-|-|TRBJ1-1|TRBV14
CASSQEVVRAEAFF
TGTGCCAGCAGCCAAGAAGTAGTCCGCGCTGAAGCTTTCTTT
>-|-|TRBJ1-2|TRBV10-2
CASSEKGRYGYTF
TGCGCCAGCAGTGAGAAGGGGCGTTATGGCTACACCTTC
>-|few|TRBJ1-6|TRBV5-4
CASSSLTGPLHF
TGTGCCAGCAGCTCCTTGACGGGACCCCTCCACTTT
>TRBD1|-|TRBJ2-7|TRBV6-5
CASRTADRGEQYF
TGTGCCAGCAGAACAGCGGACAGGGGGGAGCAGTACTTC
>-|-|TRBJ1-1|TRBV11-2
CASSLVSGAEAFF
TGTGCCAGCAGCTTAGTGTCCGGGGCTGAAGCTTTCTTT
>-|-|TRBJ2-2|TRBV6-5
CASSYNRVSHGELFF
TGTGCCAGCAGTTATAACAGGGTATCCCACGGGGAGCTGTTTTTT
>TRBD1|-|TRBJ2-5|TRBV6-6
CASSPQGAGETQYF
TGTGCCAGCAGCCCACAGGGGGCGGGGGAGACCCAGTACTTC
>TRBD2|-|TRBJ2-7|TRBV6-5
CASSSGGAHSYEQYF
TGTGCCAGCAGCAGCGGGGGGGCCCACTCCTACGAGCAGTACTTC
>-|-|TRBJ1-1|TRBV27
CASSPRDLRQAFF
TGTGCCAGCAGTCCGAGGGACCTCCGCCAAGCTTTCTTT
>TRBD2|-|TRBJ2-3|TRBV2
CASRDYLGQYF
TGTGCCAGCCGGGACTATCTTGGGCAGTATTTT
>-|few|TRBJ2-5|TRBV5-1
CASSLNPGRQGGQYF
TGCGCCAGCAGCCTGAACCCGGGACGCCAAGGAGGCCAGTACTTC
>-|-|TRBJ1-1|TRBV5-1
CASSSTLQGGNTEAFF
TGCGCCAGCAGCTCGACCCTACAGGGAGGGAACACTGAAGCTTTCTTT
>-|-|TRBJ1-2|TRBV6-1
CASRGLYGYTF
TGTGCCAGCCGGGGTCTCTATGGCTACACCTTC
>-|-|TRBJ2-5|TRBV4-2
CASSQERGTQYF
TGTGCCAGCAGCCAAGAAAGGGGCACCCAGTACTTC
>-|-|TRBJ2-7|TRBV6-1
CASRGQLSSYEQYF
TGTGCCAGCAGAGGACAGTTGAGCTCCTACGAGCAGTACTTC
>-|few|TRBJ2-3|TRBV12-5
CASGSPWARNTQYF
TGTGCTAGTGGTTCTCCTTGGGCGAGGAATACGCAGTATTTT
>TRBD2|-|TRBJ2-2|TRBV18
CASSPTSGPRNTGELFF
TGTGCCAGCTCACCGACTAGCGGGCCCCGCAACACCGGGGAGCTGTTTTTT
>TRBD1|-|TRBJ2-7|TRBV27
CASSFAGGYEQYF
TGTGCCAGCAGTTTTGCAGGGGGCTACGAGCAGTACTTC
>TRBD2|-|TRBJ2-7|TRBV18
CASSPPHGTSGGIYEQYF
TGTGCCAGCTCACCACCGCACGGGACTAGCGGGGGGATCTACGAGCAGTACTTC
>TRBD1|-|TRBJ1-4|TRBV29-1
CSALRRQGESEKLFF
TGCAGCGCCTTACGACGACAGGGGGAGAGTGAAAAACTGTTTTTT
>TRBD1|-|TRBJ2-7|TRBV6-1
CASSIGQVPYEQYF
TGTGCCAGCAGTATAGGACAGGTGCCCTACGAGCAGTACTTC
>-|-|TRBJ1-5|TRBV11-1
CASSSARHDSNQPQHF
TGTGCCAGCAGCTCTGCTCGGCATGATAGCAATCAGCCCCAGCATTTT
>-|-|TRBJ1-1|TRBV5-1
CASSLTFMNTEAFF
TGCGCCAGCAGCTTGACGTTTATGAACACTGAAGCTTTCTTT
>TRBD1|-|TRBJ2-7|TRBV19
CASSAGTGVEQYF
TGTGCCAGTAGTGCCGGGACAGGGGTCGAGCAGTACTTC
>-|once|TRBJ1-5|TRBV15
CATSSFGAAGNQPQHF
TGTGCCACCAGCAGCTTCGGTGCGGCGGGCAATCAGCCCCAGCATTTT
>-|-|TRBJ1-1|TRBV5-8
CASSFYWLGENTEAFF
TGTGCCAGCAGCTTTTATTGGCTGGGGGAGAACACTGAAGCTTTCTTT
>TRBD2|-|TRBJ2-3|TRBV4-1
CASSQEPTSGGNTQYF
TGCGCCAGCAGCCAAGAACCGACTAGCGGGGGGAATACGCAGTATTTT
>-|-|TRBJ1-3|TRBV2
CASSDRANSGNTIYF
TGTGCCAGCAGTGATAGAGCGAACTCTGGAAACACCATATATTTT